These T cell receptor beta chains were read from a single sample in a study of spatial heterogeneity in lung cancer. One entry per CDR3 protein, called by TCRdb with MiXCR from the 5' RACE reads. Among under 150,000 distinct CDR3 sequences listed, approximately 10% were seen once. This material consisted of PBMCs, taken at follow-up. Source of these receptors: a female donor with early-stage non-small cell lung cancer. Each CDR3 is given with its conserved first and last residue. D genes are given only for firm matches. Only some rows state a clone size, as once, few, many or a class for expanded clones.

D | J | V | size | DNA | CDR3
NA | TRBJ1-3 | TRBV29-1 | NA | TGCAGCGTACAGGGAGGTTCAGGAAACACCATATATTTT | CSVQGGSGNTIYF
NA | TRBJ1-1 | TRBV12-3/TRBV12-4 | few | TGTGCCAGCAGTTTAAGGGGAGGTCACACTGAAGCTTTCTTT | CASSLRGGHTEAFF
NA | TRBJ1-1 | TRBV2 | few | TGTGCCAGCAGAGATACCTTTGGGGGTGAAGCTTTCTTT | CASRDTFGGEAFF
TRBD1 | TRBJ1-1 | TRBV30 | NA | TGTGCCTGGAGCTCCCGTCGGGACAGGGCATATGGCACTGAAGCTTTCTTT | CAWSSRRDRAYGTEAFF
TRBD2 | TRBJ2-1 | TRBV2 | NA | TGTGCCAGCAGGCCGGGACTAGCGGGATCTAAGCAGTTCTTC | CASRPGLAGSKQFF
NA | TRBJ2-3 | TRBV7-2 | few | TGTGCCAGCAGCTTATCCCCTACTACCACAGATACGCAGTATTTT | CASSLSPTTTDTQYF
TRBD2 | TRBJ2-3 | TRBV7-3 | NA | TGTGCCAGCAGCTCCTTAGCGGGGGGCACAGATACGCAGTATTTT | CASSSLAGGTDTQYF
TRBD1 | TRBJ1-2 | TRBV28 | few | TGTGCCAGCAGTCCCGGGGACAGGGAAAACTATGGCTACACCTTC | CASSPGDRENYGYTF
NA | TRBJ1-6 | TRBV12-3/TRBV12-4 | NA | TGTGCCTGCAGTTCCCGGGAGAATAATTCACCCCTCCACTTT | CACSSRENNSPLHF
TRBD2 | TRBJ2-1 | TRBV12-3/TRBV12-4 | NA | TGTGCCAGCAGCCGACGGACTAGCGGGAGTGATGAGCAGTTCTTC | CASSRRTSGSDEQFF
NA | TRBJ1-6 | TRBV19 | NA | TGTGCCAGTAGTACACCACACCAGGCATCCTATAATTCACCCCTCCACTTT | CASSTPHQASYNSPLHF
TRBD1 | TRBJ1-2 | TRBV27 | many | TGTGTCACCTCCTCGCCGGGACAGGGATATGGCTACACCTTC | CVTSSPGQGYGYTF
TRBD2 | TRBJ2-1 | TRBV7-2 | many | TGTGCCAGCAGCCGTAGCGGGGGGTTGAACAATGAGCAGTTCTTC | CASSRSGGLNNEQFF
NA | TRBJ1-1 | TRBV5-6 | many | TGTGCCAGCAGCTTGTTGGACAGCAGGACTGAAGCTTTCTTT | CASSLLDSRTEAFF
NA | TRBJ1-6 | TRBV20-1 | NA | TGCAGTGCCAACCGGGACACTAATTCACCCCTCCACTTT | CSANRDTNSPLHF
NA | TRBJ1-1 | TRBV7-2 | NA | TGTGCCAGCAGCCAACAGGGTAGGACTGAAGCTTTCTTT | CASSQQGRTEAFF
TRBD1 | TRBJ2-1 | TRBV6-5 | NA | TGTGCCAGCAGCCGGAAAGACAGGGGCCTCCTCAATGAGCAGTTCTTC | CASSRKDRGLLNEQFF
TRBD2 | TRBJ2-5 | TRBV7-9 | few | TGTGCCAGCAACCCGGGACTAGCGGGAGAAGGTGAGACCCAGTACTTC | CASNPGLAGEGETQYF
NA | TRBJ1-4 | TRBV3-1 | NA | TGTGCCAGCAGCCCGGTACAGGGAAACGAAAAACTGTTTTTT | CASSPVQGNEKLFF
TRBD2 | TRBJ2-1 | TRBV5-4 | NA | TGTGCCAGCAGCTTGCAGGCTAGCGGATACAATGAGCAGTTCTTC | CASSLQASGYNEQFF
NA | TRBJ1-2 | TRBV20-1 | NA | TGCAGTGCCCTGGGACGGAGCTATGGCTACACCTTC | CSALGRSYGYTF
TRBD1 | TRBJ1-1 | TRBV5-1 | few | TGCGCCAGCAGCTCGGCCTGGACAGGGCTAAACACTGAAGCTTTCTTT | CASSSAWTGLNTEAFF
NA | TRBJ1-5 | TRBV30 | few | TGTGCCTGGAGTGGGGGGTTGAATCAGCCCCAGCATTTT | CAWSGGLNQPQHF
NA | TRBJ1-4 | TRBV9 | many | TGTGCCAGCAGCCTGACCGCAACTAATGAAAAACTGTTTTTT | CASSLTATNEKLFF
NA | TRBJ1-2 | TRBV6-6 | NA | TGTGCCAGCAGTTACTCGACCGATAACTATGGCTACACCTTC | CASSYSTDNYGYTF
NA | TRBJ1-1 | TRBV2 | few | TGTGCCAGCAGTGAGCAACAGGGCCGTAGCACTGAAGCTTTCTTT | CASSEQQGRSTEAFF
TRBD2 | TRBJ2-1 | TRBV7-8 | few | TGTGCCAGCAGCTTAAGTAGCGGGAGGGCCAGATTTGAGCAGTTCTTC | CASSLSSGRARFEQFF
NA | TRBJ1-5 | TRBV27 | NA | TGTGCCAGCAGTTTAAGAGTCAATCAGCCCCAGCATTTT | CASSLRVNQPQHF
NA | TRBJ1-5 | TRBV10-3 | NA | TGTGCCGCGGGGGGCCAGGAAGGGCAGCCCCAGCATTTT | CAAGGQEGQPQHF
TRBD1 | TRBJ2-1 | TRBV27 | few | TGTGCCAGCAGTCCCCGACAGGGCAATTACAATGAGCAGTTCTTC | CASSPRQGNYNEQFF
NA | TRBJ2-7 | TRBV28 | NA | TGTGCCAGCAGGCCCGGGACAATGAGTTACGAGCAGTACTTC | CASRPGTMSYEQYF
NA | TRBJ1-4 | TRBV29-1 | few | TGCAGCGTAGAATGGTCCGAAAAACTGTTTTTT | CSVEWSEKLFF
TRBD1 | TRBJ1-1 | TRBV18 | few | TGTGCCAGCTCACCTCTGACAGGGGAAGCTTTCTTT | CASSPLTGEAFF
TRBD2 | TRBJ2-3 | TRBV9 | few | TGTGCCAGCAGCGTAGACCGTAGCGGGAGAAGGGCAGATACGCAGTATTTT | CASSVDRSGRRADTQYF
TRBD2 | TRBJ2-1 | TRBV6-2/TRBV6-3 | many | TGTGCCAGCAGTGAGACTAGCGGGAGCCATGAGCAGTTCTTC | CASSETSGSHEQFF
TRBD1 | TRBJ1-1 | TRBV12-3/TRBV12-4 | few | TGTGCCAGCAGTCGTGACAGGGGCACTGAAGCTTTCTTT | CASSRDRGTEAFF
TRBD1 | TRBJ1-2 | TRBV24-1 | NA | TGTGCCACCAGTGATCCCGGGACAGCTTATGGCTACACCTTC | CATSDPGTAYGYTF
NA | TRBJ1-1 | TRBV12-3/TRBV12-4 | many | TGTGCCAGCAGTTTACAGACAGCCTACCAAGCTTTCTTT | CASSLQTAYQAFF
NA | TRBJ2-3 | TRBV6-2/TRBV6-3 | few | TGTGCCAGCAGCTCCTTTAGTTATACGCAGTATTTT | CASSSFSYTQYF
TRBD1 | TRBJ1-1 | TRBV6-6 | NA | TGTGCCAGCAGTCGGACAGGGAGGAACACTGAAGCTTTCTTT | CASSRTGRNTEAFF
NA | TRBJ1-1 | TRBV20-1 | few | TGCAGTGCTAGCCTTCCGGGACACAGGATCAACACTGAAGCTTTCTTT | CSASLPGHRINTEAFF
NA | TRBJ2-7 | TRBV5-4 | few | TGTGCCAGCAGCTTGGCCCTGGATTTCGTATACGAGCAGTACTTC | CASSLALDFVYEQYF